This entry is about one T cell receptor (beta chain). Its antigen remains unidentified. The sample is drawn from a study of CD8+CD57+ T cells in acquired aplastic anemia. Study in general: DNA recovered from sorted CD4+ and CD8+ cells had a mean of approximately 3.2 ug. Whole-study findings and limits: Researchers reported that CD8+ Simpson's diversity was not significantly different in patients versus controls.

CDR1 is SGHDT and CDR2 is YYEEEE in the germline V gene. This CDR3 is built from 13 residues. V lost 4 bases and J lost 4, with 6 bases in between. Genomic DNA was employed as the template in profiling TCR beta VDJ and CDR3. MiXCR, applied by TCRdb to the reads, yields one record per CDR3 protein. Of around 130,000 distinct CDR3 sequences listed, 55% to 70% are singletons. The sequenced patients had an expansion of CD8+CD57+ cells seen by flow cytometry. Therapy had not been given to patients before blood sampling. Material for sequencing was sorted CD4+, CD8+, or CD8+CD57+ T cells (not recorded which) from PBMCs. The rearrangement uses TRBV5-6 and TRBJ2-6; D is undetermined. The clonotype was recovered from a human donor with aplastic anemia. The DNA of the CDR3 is TGTGCCAGCAGCCCCGTCGGGGCCAACGTCCTGACTTTC. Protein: CASSPVGANVLTF.